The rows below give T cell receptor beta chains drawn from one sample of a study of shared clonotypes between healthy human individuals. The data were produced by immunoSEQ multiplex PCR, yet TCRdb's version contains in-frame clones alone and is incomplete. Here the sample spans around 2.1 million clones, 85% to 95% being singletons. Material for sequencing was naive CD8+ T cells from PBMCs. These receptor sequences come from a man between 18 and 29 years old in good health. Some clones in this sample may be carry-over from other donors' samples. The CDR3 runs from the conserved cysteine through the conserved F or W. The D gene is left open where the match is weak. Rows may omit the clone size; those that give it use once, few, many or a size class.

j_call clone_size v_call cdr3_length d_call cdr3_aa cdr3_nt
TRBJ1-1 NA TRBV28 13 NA CASSLYGETEAFF TGTGCCAGCAGTTTGTATGGGGAGACTGAAGCTTTCTTT
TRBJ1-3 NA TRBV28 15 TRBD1 CASSPFGTGGNTIYF TGTGCCAGCAGCCCCTTCGGGACAGGAGGAAACACCATATATTTT
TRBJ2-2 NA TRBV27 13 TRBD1 CASSHRGPGELFF TGTGCCAGCAGCCACAGGGGGCCCGGGGAGCTGTTTTTT
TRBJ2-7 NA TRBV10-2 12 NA CASTDSTYEQYF TGCGCCAGCACCGACTCAACCTACGAGCAGTACTTC
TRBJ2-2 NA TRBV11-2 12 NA CASSLLSRELFF TGTGCCAGCAGCCTGTTATCCCGGGAGCTGTTTTTT
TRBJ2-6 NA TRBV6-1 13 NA CAILRAGANVLTF TGTGCCATCCTACGAGCGGGGGCCAACGTCCTGACTTTC
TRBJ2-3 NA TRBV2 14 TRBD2 CASSRAGATDTQYF TGTGCCAGCTCCCGAGCGGGGGCCACAGATACGCAGTATTTT
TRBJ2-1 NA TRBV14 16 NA CASSQDNPGEMNEQFF TGTGCCAGCAGCCAAGATAACCCAGGGGAAATGAATGAGCAGTTCTTC
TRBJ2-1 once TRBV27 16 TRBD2 CASSSSAGAGNNEQFF TGTGCCAGCAGTTCATCGGCGGGAGCTGGGAACAATGAGCAGTTCTTC
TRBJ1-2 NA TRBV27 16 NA CASRSYRDTGSYGYTF TGTGCCAGCAGGAGCTACAGGGACACAGGGTCCTATGGCTACACCTTC
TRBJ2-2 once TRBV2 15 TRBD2 CASRGLAGVVGELFF TGTGCCAGCAGAGGACTAGCGGGAGTGGTCGGGGAGCTGTTTTTT
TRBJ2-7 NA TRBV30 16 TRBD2 CAWSGANSGNRYEQYF TGTGCCTGGAGTGGGGCAAATAGCGGGAATCGCTACGAGCAGTACTTC
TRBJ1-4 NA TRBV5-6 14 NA CASSPRAFREKLFF TGTGCCAGCAGCCCTCGGGCGTTTCGTGAAAAACTGTTTTTT
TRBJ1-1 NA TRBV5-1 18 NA CASSLGVWQTSLNTEAFF TGCGCCAGCAGCTTGGGCGTGTGGCAGACCTCACTTAACACTGAAGCTTTCTTT
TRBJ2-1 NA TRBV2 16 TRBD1 CASSESRRGPYNEQFF TGTGCCAGCAGTGAAAGCCGAAGGGGGCCTTACAATGAGCAGTTCTTC
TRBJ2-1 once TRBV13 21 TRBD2 CASSLRIGGTSGRMGGYEQFF TGTGCCAGCAGCTTAAGGATAGGCGGGACTAGCGGGAGGATGGGTGGGTATGAGCAGTTCTTC
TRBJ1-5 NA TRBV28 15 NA CASTKGRSAYQPQHF TGTGCCAGCACTAAAGGACGGAGTGCGTATCAGCCCCAGCATTTT